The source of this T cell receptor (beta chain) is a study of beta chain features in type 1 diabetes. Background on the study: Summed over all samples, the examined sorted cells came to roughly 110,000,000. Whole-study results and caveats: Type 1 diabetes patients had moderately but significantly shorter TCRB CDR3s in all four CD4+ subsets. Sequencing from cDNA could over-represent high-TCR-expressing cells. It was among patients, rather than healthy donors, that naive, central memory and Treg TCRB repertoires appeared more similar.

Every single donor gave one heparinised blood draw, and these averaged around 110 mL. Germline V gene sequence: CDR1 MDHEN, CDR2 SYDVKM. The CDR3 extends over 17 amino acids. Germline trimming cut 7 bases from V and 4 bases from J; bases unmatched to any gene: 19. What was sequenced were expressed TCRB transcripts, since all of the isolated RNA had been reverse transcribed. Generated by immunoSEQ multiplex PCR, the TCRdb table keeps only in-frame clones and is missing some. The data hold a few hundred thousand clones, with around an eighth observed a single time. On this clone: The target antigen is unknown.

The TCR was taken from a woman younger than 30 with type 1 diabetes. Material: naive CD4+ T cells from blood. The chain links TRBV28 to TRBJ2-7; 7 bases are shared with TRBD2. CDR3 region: CASTFGGSTLRVYEQYF. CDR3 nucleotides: TGTGCCAGCACTTTCGGCGGGAGCACTCTACGCGTGTACGAGCAGTACTTC.